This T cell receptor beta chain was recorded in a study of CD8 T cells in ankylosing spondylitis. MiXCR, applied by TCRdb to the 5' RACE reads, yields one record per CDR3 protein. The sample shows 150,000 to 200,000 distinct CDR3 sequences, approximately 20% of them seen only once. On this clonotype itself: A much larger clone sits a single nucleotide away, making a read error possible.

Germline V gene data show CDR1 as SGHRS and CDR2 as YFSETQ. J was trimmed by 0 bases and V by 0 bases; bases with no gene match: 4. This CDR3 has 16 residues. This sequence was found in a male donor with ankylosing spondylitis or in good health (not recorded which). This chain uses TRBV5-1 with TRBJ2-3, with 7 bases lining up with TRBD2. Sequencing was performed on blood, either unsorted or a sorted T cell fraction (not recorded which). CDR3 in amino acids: CASSLGLAVSTDTQYF. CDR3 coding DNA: TGCGCCAGCAGCTTGGGGCTAGCGGTTAGCACAGATACGCAGTATTTT.